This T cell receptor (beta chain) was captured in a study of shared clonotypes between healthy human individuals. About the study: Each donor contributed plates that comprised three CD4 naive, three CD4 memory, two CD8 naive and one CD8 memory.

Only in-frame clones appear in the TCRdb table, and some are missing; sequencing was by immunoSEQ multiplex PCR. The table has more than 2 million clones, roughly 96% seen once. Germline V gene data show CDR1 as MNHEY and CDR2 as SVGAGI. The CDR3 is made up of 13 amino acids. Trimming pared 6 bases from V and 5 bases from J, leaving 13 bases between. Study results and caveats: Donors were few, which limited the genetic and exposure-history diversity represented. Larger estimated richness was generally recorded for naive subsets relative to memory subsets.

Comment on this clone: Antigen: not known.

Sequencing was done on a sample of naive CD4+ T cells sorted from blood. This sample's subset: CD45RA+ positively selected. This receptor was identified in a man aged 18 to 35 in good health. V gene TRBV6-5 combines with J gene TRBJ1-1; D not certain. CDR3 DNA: TGTGCCAGCAGACGAAATGGCGGGACTGAAGCTTTCTTT. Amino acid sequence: CASRRNGGTEAFF.